The text below deals with one T cell receptor (beta chain). Its target is not known. The record originates from a study of blood T cells in healthy people across ages. Sample-barcoded 5' priming and a J-beta primer mix drove a second PCR of 7 to 11 cycles. TCRdb used MiXCR to reprocess the 5' RACE reads, holding one entry per CDR3 protein. The repertoire holds about 570,000 distinct CDR3 sequences, 25% to 30% seen once, with under 20% in the top ten. Broader study findings: In these data, TCR beta diversity tracked strongly with naive T cell percentage.

CDR3 length: 16 residues. V shed 3 bases, J shed 5 bases, and the junction held 11 bases outside the gene matches. The sequence was collected from a woman in her 70s in good health. The specimen was blood. V gene TRBV12-3 or TRBV12-4 combines with J gene TRBJ2-3, with TRBD1 matching over 7 bases. The CDR3 DNA sequence: TGTGCCAGCAGTTTGGAACGACAGGGAAACGGAGATACGCAGTATTTT. It yields the protein CASSLERQGNGDTQYF.